These 11 T cell receptor beta chains came from one sample sequenced in a study of cytomegalovirus exposure and HLA in healthy donors. Vbeta (60) and Jbeta (13) primers were used in the PCR. The method was immunoSEQ multiplex PCR; TCRdb's version includes in-frame clones alone and lacks a portion of them. The sample carries about 140,000 clones, roughly three quarters recorded once. Sequenced material: PBMCs. The receptors were sampled from a woman in her 30s in good health and CMV-seronegative.

This clone has only a few counts. The gene calls are TRBV7-2 and TRBJ2-5; 9 bases are a match to TRBD2. Gene TRBJ2-7 matches the end of the DNA better, so the J call may be wrong. Germline CDR1 SGHTA, CDR2 FQGNSA. This CDR3 comprises 15 residues. This chain's CDR3 is CASSLGLAGRREQYF. Written as DNA, the CDR3 is TGTGCCAGCAGCTTAGGTCTAGCGGGGCGGCGCGAGCAGTACTTC.

The V call is TRBV29-1, the J call TRBJ2-3, with TRBD1 as a possible D gene (5 bases). This CDR3 spans 14 amino acids. Germline V gives CDR1 SQVTM, CDR2 ANQGSEA. Trimming removed 2 bases at V and 1 base at J, with 10 bases between. The CDR3 here is CSVEKGIGTDTQYF. Written as DNA, the CDR3 is TGCAGCGTTGAAAAGGGGATAGGCACAGATACGCAGTATTTT.

The V call is TRBV28, the J call TRBJ1-1, with TRBD1 identical over 9 bases. Looked up from germline, CDR1 is MDHEN and CDR2 is SYDVKM. This CDR3 spans 13 amino acids. V shed 5 bases and J 11 bases; nucleotides not matched to a gene: 9. The DNA for the CDR3 is TGTGCCAGCAGTCTTCATACAGGACAGGGGGCTTTCTTT. This codes for CASSLHTGQGAFF.

This chain connects TRBV30 to TRBJ2-1; D unresolved. CDR3 size: 10 residues. Trimming left V 2 bases short and J 6 bases short, with 2 bases between. CDR1 and CDR2 from the germline V gene are GTSNPN and SVGIG (reference sequence). CDR3 in DNA: TGTGCCTGGAGTCGCAATGAGCAGTTCTTC. This encodes CAWSRNEQFF. Together with reference TRBV30 and TRBJ2-1, the CDR3 gives the full variable domain: SQTIHQWPATLVQPVGSPLSLECTVEGTSNPNLYWYRQAAGRGLQLLFYSVGIGQISSEVPQNLSASRPQDRQFILSSKKLLLSDSGFYLCAWSRNEQFFGPGTRLTVL.

This clone was counted between two and nine times. V gene TRBV9 combines with J gene TRBJ2-5; 10 bases fit TRBD2. CDR1 and CDR2 (germline): SGDLS, YYNGEE. Trimming cost V 0 bases and J 4 bases; bases outside gene matches: 3. CDR3 length equals 15 residues. The CDR3 loop is CASSVDASGGETQYF. The CDR3 coding sequence is TGTGCCAGCAGCGTAGACGCTAGCGGGGGAGAGACCCAGTACTTC. The variable domain in full, with the rest retrieved from reference TRBV9 and TRBJ2-5, is DSGVTQTPKHLITATGQRVTLRCSPRSGDLSVYWYQQSLDQGLQFLIQYYNGEERAKGNILERFSAQQFPDLHSELNLSSLELGDSALYFCASSVDASGGETQYFGPGTRLLVL.

CDR3 amino acids: CASSLAPQGSYEQYV. CDR3 sequence (DNA): TGTGCCAGCAGCTTAGCCCCACAGGGCTCCTACGAGCAGTACGTC. The chain links TRBV11-2 to TRBJ2-7, with a possible D match to TRBD1 (6 bases). The V end was cut by 1 base, the J end by 0 bases, with 10 bases between. The V gene's germline CDR1 is SGHAT and CDR2 FQNNGV. The CDR3 is 15 residues long.

The sample holds a few counts of this clone. CDR3 bases: TGTGCCAGCAGTCCACCCAGCTCCTACGAGCAGTACTTC. Its protein product is CASSPPSSYEQYF. V is TRBV27 and J is TRBJ2-7; D remains ambiguous. V shed 5 bases and J shed 0 bases, with 8 bases lying between them. Germline V gene lookup returns CDR1 MNHEY and CDR2 SMNVEV (reference sequence). The CDR3 runs to 13 residues.

Note on this clone: The junction differs from germline at one of its ends, possibly a read error. This rearrangement joins TRBV5-1 to TRBJ2-1; TRBD1 matches 9 bases. The CDR3 runs 16 residues. Germline V gives CDR1 SGHRS, CDR2 YFSETQ. Here the CDR3 DNA reads TGCGCCAGCAGCGTCGGGGGGACAGGGACAAACAATGAGCAGCTCTTC. Translating gives CASSVGGTGTNNEQLF.

This clone turned up a few times. The chain is built from TRBV9 and TRBJ2-2; 8 positions agree with TRBD2. Germline-derived CDR1 and CDR2 are SGDLS and YYNGEE. CDR3 size: 16 residues. The V gene end was trimmed by 0 bases and the J gene end by 6 bases; junction bases not matched to a gene: 7. DNA of the CDR3: TGTGCCAGCAGCGTAGCGGGCGGGAGGTTGTCCGGGGAGCTGTTTTTT. It is translated as CASSVAGGRLSGELFF.

The gene calls are TRBV6-5 and TRBJ2-7, with D perhaps TRBD2 (5 bases). The V gene's germline CDR1 is MNHEY and CDR2 SVGAGI. The length of the CDR3 is 13 residues. Trimming left V 4 bases short and J 1 base short, with 8 bases between. The DNA for the CDR3 is TGTGCCAGCAGTTCCCCGGGGTCCTACGAGCAGTACTTC. It yields the protein CASSSPGSYEQYF.

This clone was counted only a few times. Other DNA sequences from this sample encode an identical CDR3 as well. The chain recombines TRBV28 with TRBJ1-1; the D gene is possibly TRBD1 (6 bases). Germline CDR1 and CDR2: MDHEN and SYDVKM. V was shortened by 7 bases and J by 4 bases, with 13 bases between the two germline ends. This CDR3 is built from 13 residues. CDR3 region: CASTIQGSTEAFF. In DNA form, the CDR3 reads TGTGCCAGCACCATACAGGGTTCCACTGAAGCTTTCTTT.